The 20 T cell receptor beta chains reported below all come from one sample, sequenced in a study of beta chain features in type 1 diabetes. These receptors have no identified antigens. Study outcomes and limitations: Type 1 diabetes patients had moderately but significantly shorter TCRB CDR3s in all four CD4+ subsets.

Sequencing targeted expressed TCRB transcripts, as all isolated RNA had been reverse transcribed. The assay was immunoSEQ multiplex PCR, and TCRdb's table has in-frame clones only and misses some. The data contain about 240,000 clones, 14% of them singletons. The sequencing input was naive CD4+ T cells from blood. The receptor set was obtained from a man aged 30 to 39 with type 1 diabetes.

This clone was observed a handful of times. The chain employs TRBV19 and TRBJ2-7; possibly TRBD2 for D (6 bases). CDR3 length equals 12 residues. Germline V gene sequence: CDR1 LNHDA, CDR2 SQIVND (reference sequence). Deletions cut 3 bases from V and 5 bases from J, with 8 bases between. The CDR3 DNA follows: TGTGCCAGTAGTATTGCGGGGCACGAGCAGTACTTC. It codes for CASSIAGHEQYF. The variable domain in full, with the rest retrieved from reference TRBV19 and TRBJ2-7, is DGGITQSPKYLFRKEGQNVTLSCEQNLNHDAMYWYRQDPGQGLRLIYYSQIVNDFQKGDIAEGYSVSREKKESFPLTVTSAQKNPTAFYLCASSIAGHEQYFGPGTRLTVT.

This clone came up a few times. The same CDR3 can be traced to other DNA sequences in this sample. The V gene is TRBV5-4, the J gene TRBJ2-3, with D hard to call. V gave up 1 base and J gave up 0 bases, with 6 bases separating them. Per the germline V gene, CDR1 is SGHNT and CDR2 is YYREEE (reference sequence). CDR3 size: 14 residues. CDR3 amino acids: CASSLSLSTDTQYF. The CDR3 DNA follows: TGTGCCAGCAGCTTGAGCCTAAGCACAGATACGCAGTATTTT.

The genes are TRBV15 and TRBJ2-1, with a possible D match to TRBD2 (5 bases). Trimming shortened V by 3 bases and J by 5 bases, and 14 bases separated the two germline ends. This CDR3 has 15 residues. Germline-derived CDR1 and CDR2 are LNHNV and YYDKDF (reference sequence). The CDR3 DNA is TGTGCCACCAGCAGGAATCCGTCCGGGGACAATGAGCAGTTCTTC. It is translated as CATSRNPSGDNEQFF.

The CDR3 spells CASSLNRGQPQHF. CDR3 sequence (DNA): TGTGCCAGCAGCTTAAACCGCGGCCAGCCCCAGCATTTT. The chain has TRBV11-2 and TRBJ1-5, with D unclear. The CDR3 length is 13 residues. Trimming removed 2 bases from V and 7 bases from J, with 9 bases in between. The germline gives CDR1 SGHAT, CDR2 FQNNGV.

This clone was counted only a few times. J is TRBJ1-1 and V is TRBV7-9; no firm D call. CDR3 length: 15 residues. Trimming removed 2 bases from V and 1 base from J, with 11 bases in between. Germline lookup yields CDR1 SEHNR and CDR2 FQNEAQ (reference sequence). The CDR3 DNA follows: TGTGCCAGCAGCTTAAGTGCACAGCCGAACACTGAAGCTTTCTTT. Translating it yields CASSLSAQPNTEAFF.

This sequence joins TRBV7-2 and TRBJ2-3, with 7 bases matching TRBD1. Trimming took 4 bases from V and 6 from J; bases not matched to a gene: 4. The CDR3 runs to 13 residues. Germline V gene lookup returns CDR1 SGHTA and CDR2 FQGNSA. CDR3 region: CASSYRGLDTQYF. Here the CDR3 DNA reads TGTGCCAGCAGCTACAGGGGTCTGGATACGCAGTATTTT.

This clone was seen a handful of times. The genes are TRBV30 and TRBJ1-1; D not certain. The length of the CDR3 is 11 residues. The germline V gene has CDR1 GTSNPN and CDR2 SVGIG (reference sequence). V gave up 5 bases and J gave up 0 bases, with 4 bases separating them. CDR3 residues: CAWEMNTEAFF. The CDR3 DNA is TGTGCCTGGGAGATGAACACTGAAGCTTTCTTT.

CDR3 nucleotide sequence: TGTGCCAGCAGCTTAAGTCTAGCGGAGAACTACAATGAGCAGTTCTTC. This gives the protein CASSLSLAENYNEQFF. The chain combines TRBV11-2 with TRBJ2-1; the match to TRBD2 covers 7 bases. The CDR3 length is 16 residues. Germline V CDR1 and CDR2: SGHAT, FQNNGV. The V segment lost 2 bases and the J segment 3 bases; nucleotides outside the gene matches: 7. Looking up the rest from reference TRBV11-2 and TRBJ2-1 gives the full variable domain: EAGVAQSPRYKIIEKRQSVAFWCNPISGHATLYWYQQILGQGPKLLIQFQNNGVVDDSQLPKDRFSAERLKGVDSTLKIQPAKLEDSAVYLCASSLSLAENYNEQFFGPGTRLTVL.

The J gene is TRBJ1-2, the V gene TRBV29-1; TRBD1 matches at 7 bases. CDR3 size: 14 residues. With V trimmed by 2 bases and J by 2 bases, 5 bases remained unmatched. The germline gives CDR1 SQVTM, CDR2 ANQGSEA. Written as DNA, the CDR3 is TGCAGCGTTGAACTTAGGGGGCCCAACTATGGCTACACCTTC. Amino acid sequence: CSVELRGPNYGYTF. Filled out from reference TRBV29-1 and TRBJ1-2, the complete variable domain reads SAVISQKPSRDICQRGTSLTIQCQVDSQVTMMFWYRQQPGQSLTLIATANQGSEATYESGFVIDKFPISRPNLTFSTLTVSNMSPEDSSIYLCSVELRGPNYGYTFGSGTRLTVV.

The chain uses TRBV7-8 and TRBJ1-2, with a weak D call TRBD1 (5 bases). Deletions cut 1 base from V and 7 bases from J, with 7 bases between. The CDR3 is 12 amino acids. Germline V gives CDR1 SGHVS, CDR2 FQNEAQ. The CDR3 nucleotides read TGTGCCAGCAGCTTAGGCGGGGCTGGCTACACCTTC. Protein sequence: CASSLGGAGYTF. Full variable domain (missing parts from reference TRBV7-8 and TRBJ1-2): GAGVSQSPRYKVAKRGQDVALRCDPISGHVSLFWYQQALGQGPEFLTYFQNEAQLDKSGLPSDRFFAERPEGSVSTLKIQRTQQEDSAVYLCASSLGGAGYTFGSGTRLTVV.

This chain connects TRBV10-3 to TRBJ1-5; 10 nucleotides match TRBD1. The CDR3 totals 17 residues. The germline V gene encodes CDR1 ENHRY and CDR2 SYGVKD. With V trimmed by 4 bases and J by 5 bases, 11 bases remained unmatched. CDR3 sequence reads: CAISANPGGQGDQPQHF. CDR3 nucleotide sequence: TGTGCCATCAGTGCGAATCCCGGCGGACAGGGGGATCAGCCCCAGCATTTT.

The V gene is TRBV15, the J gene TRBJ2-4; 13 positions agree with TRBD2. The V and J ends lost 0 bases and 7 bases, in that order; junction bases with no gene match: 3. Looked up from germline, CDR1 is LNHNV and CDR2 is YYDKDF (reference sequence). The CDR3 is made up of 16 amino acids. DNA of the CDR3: TGTGCCACCAGCAGAGATCGGACTAGCGGGAGTAACATTCAGTACTTC. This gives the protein CATSRDRTSGSNIQYF.

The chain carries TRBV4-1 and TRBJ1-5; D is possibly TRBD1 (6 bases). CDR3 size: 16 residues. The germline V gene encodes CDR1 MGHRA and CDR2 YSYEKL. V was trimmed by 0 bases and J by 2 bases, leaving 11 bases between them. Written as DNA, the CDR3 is TGCGCCAGCAGCCAAGAGCCCAGGGGTGGCAATCAGCCCCAGCATTTT. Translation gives CASSQEPRGGNQPQHF.

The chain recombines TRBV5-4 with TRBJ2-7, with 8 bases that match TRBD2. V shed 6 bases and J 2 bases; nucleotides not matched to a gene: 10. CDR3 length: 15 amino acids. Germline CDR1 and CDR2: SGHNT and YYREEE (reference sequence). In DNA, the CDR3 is TGTGCCAGCATGCCGGGGGCGGGGGGCGCCTACGAGCAGTACTTC. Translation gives CASMPGAGGAYEQYF.

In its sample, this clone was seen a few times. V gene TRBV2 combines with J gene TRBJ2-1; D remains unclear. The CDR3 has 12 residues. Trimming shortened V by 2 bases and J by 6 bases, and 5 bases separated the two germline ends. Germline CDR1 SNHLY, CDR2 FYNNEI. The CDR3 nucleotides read TGTGCCAGCAGTGAACACTTCAATGAGCAGTTCTTC. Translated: CASSEHFNEQFF.

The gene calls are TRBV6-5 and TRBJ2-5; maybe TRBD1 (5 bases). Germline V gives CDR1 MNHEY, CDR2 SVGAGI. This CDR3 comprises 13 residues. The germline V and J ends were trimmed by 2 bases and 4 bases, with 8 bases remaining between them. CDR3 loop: CASSYSRGETQYF. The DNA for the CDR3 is TGTGCCAGCAGTTACAGTAGGGGAGAGACCCAGTACTTC.

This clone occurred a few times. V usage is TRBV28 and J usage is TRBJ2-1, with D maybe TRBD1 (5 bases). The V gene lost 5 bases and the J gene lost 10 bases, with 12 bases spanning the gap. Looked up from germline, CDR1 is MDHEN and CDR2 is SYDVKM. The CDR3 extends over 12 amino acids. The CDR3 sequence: CASSTLYREQFF. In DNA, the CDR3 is TGTGCCAGCAGTACCCTCTACAGGGAGCAGTTCTTC.

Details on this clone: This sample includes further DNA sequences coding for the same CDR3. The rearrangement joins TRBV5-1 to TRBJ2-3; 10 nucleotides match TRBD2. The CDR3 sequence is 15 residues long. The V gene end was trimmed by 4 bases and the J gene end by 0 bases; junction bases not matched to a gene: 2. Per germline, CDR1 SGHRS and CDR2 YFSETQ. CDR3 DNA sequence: TGCGCCAGCAGCCCGACTAGCGGGAGCACAGATACGCAGTATTTT. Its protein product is CASSPTSGSTDTQYF.

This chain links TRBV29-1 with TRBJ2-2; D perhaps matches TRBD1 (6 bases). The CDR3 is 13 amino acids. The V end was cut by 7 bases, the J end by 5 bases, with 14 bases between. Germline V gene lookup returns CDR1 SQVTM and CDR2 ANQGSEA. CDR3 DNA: TGCAGCGCCGATGGGGGCTGGACCGGGGAGCTGTTTTTT. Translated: CSADGGWTGELFF.

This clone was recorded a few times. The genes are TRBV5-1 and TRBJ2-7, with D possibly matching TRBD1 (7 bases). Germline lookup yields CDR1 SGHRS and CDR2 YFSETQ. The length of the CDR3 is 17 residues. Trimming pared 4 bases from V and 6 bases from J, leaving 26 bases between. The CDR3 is CASSLRAGGSSSSEQYF. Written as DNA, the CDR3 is TGCGCCAGCAGCCTGAGGGCAGGGGGGAGTAGTAGCTCCGAGCAGTACTTC.